Each of the 12 T cell receptor beta chains below was sequenced from the same sample in a study of control samples from healthy donors and cancer patients (TCRdb year 2020). Library preparation was by the immunoSEQ multiplex PCR assay. TCRdb obtained this table from immuneACCESS and retained in-frame rearrangements with V and J assigned. These tables miss some clones; where compared with another copy, unresolved V genes account for less than half of the shortfall, and the remainder is unexplained. The sample table lists 90,000 to 110,000 clones, under 90% of them with a count of one. About 13% of the sample lies in the top ten. The sample taken for sequencing was blood. These TCRs come from a woman in her forties or fifties in good health.

V usage is TRBV5-8 and J usage is TRBJ2-1; possibly TRBD2 for D (5 bases). The CDR3 has 13 residues. The V end lost 4 bases, the J end lost 7 bases, and 12 bases lay between the germline ends. Germline CDR1 SGHTS, CDR2 YDEGEE. CDR3 protein: CASSREPGNEQFF. The CDR3 nucleotides read TGTGCCAGCAGCCGAGAGCCGGGGAATGAGCAGTTCTTC.

V gene TRBV7-9 combines with J gene TRBJ2-1; possibly TRBD1 for D (6 bases). The germline V gene encodes CDR1 SEHNR and CDR2 FQNEAQ (reference sequence). Trimming stripped 4 bases from V and 8 bases from J, with 9 bases between. This CDR3 is built from 12 residues. Here the CDR3 reads CASSSQGYEQFF. The DNA for the CDR3 is TGTGCCAGCAGCTCACAGGGTTATGAGCAGTTCTTC. Combining the CDR3 with reference TRBV7-9 and TRBJ2-1 gives the whole variable domain DTGVSQNPRHKITKRGQNVTFRCDPISEHNRLYWYRQTLGQGPEFLTYFQNEAQLEKSRLLSDRFSAERPKGSFSTLEIQRTEQGDSAMYLCASSSQGYEQFFGPGTRLTVL.

This clone was counted many times. The sample holds other DNA sequences that translate to the same CDR3. The V and J genes are TRBV7-9 and TRBJ2-7; a possible D gene is TRBD1 (6 bases). V was shortened by 4 bases and J by 4 bases, with 8 bases between the two germline ends. CDR1 is SEHNR and CDR2 is FQNEAQ in the germline V gene (reference sequence). The CDR3 contains 12 residues. The CDR3 DNA is TGTGCCAGCAGCTCACAGGGTTACGAGCAGTACTTC. Its protein product is CASSSQGYEQYF.

This chain links TRBV10-3 with TRBJ2-6, with no clear D. CDR1 is ENHRY, CDR2 SYGVKD, per germline. This CDR3 is 16 amino acids long. V gave up 0 bases and J gave up 2 bases, with 8 bases separating them. This CDR3 is CAISESRGAGANVLTF. The CDR3 DNA reads as TGTGCCATCAGTGAGTCGCGTGGAGCTGGGGCCAACGTCCTGACTTTC.

This clone appeared a few times. This chain links TRBV20-1 with TRBJ1-1; D gene unclear. The CDR3 is 14 amino acids. V was shortened by 3 bases and J by 0 bases, with 11 bases between the two germline ends. Germline CDR1 DFQATT, CDR2 SNEGSKA (reference sequence). The CDR3 DNA is TGCAGTGCTAGTCGTTTAGGGATGAACACTGAAGCTTTCTTT. As protein: CSASRLGMNTEAFF.

This chain connects TRBV7-2 to TRBJ2-2, with 11 bases fitting TRBD2. The CDR3 has 17 amino acids. Trimming removed 0 bases from V and 7 bases from J; junction bases left unmatched: 7. Looked up from germline, CDR1 is SGHTA and CDR2 is FQGNSA. CDR3 protein: CASSLASGGASGGELFF. The DNA for the CDR3 is TGTGCCAGCAGCTTAGCTAGCGGGGGGGCGAGTGGCGGGGAGCTGTTTTTT.

Only a few counts were recorded for this clone. This rearrangement joins TRBV2 to TRBJ2-7; 8 nucleotides align to TRBD2. After removal of 4 bases from V and 3 bases from J, the junction contained 5 bases not matched to a gene. The CDR3 spans 14 residues. Germline V CDR1 and CDR2: SNHLY, FYNNEI. In DNA form, the CDR3 reads TGTGCCAGCAGTGTACAAGCGGGGGACTACGAGCAGTACTTC. Amino acids: CASSVQAGDYEQYF.

The CDR3 protein is CASSKLGTENTEAFF. The CDR3 bases are TGTGCCAGCAGTAAACTAGGGACAGAGAACACTGAAGCTTTCTTT. The rearrangement links TRBV6-5 to TRBJ1-1; 7 nucleotides line up with TRBD1. Germline V CDR1 and CDR2: MNHEY, SVGAGI. V was pared by 5 bases and J by 1 base, with 7 bases of the junction left unmatched. CDR3 length equals 15 residues.

V and J are TRBV6-6 and TRBJ2-1; 9 positions agree with TRBD2. CDR1 MNHNY and CDR2 SVGAGI come from the germline V gene (reference sequence). This CDR3 spans 13 amino acids. J was trimmed by 9 bases and V by 9 bases; bases with no gene match: 9. The CDR3 region has the DNA TGTGCCAGTGGAGTAGCGGGGGCTGGTGAGCAGTTCTTC. It encodes CASGVAGAGEQFF.

J is TRBJ2-1 and V is TRBV19; D is possibly TRBD1 (7 bases). Germline CDR1 and CDR2: LNHDA and SQIVND (reference sequence). With 2 bases removed from V and 4 bases from J, the gap between germline ends came to 18 bases. This CDR3 region has 17 residues. The CDR3 loop is CASSIRQGGEKYNEQFF. CDR3 DNA: TGTGCCAGTAGTATAAGACAGGGCGGGGAAAAATACAATGAGCAGTTCTTC.

The gene calls are TRBV7-9 and TRBJ2-5; TRBD1 agrees at 10 bases. The trim removed 2 bases at V and 5 bases at J, leaving 5 bases unmatched. The CDR3 has 15 residues. Per the germline V gene, CDR1 is SEHNR and CDR2 is FQNEAQ (reference sequence). The CDR3 spells CASSLSDRGMETQYF. The CDR3 DNA sequence: TGTGCCAGCAGCTTATCGGACAGGGGGATGGAGACCCAGTACTTC.

V and J are TRBV15 and TRBJ2-7; no firm D call. The germline V and J ends were trimmed by 0 bases and 2 bases, with 5 bases remaining between them. From germline, CDR1 is LNHNV and CDR2 YYDKDF (reference sequence). The CDR3 totals 13 residues. CDR3 loop: CATSRDHPYEQYF. The DNA of the CDR3 is TGTGCCACCAGCAGAGATCACCCCTACGAGCAGTACTTC. The variable domain in full, with the rest retrieved from reference TRBV15 and TRBJ2-7, is DAMVIQNPRYQVTQFGKPVTLSCSQTLNHNVMYWYQQKSSQAPKLLFHYYDKDFNNEADTPDNFQSRRPNTSFCFLDIRSPGLGDTAMYLCATSRDHPYEQYFGPGTRLTVT.